Shown below are 15 T cell receptor beta chains from a single sample sequenced in a study of T cell changes during pregnancy in multiple sclerosis. The table came from immunoSEQ multiplex PCR; TCRdb's copy has only in-frame clones and leaves some out. The sample records tens of thousands of clones, around 90% being singletons. The specimen comprised peripheral blood, sampled after pregnancy. Source of these receptors: a female donor in good health, enrolled as a control in a pregnancy study.

This clone has just one count. This chain uses TRBV6-4 with TRBJ2-1; no firm D call. The CDR3 consists of 14 residues. Trimming left V 2 bases short and J 9 bases short, with 14 bases between. The germline gives CDR1 MRHNA, CDR2 SNTAGT. Written as DNA, the CDR3 is TGTGCCAGCAGTGACGGTCTAGTCGTTAGTGAGCAGTTCTTC. Its protein product is CASSDGLVVSEQFF.

J is TRBJ2-3 and V is TRBV6-4; TRBD2 aligns across 7 bases. This CDR3 comprises 13 residues. Germline lookup yields CDR1 MRHNA and CDR2 SNTAGT. Germline trimming cut 6 bases from V and 10 bases from J; bases unmatched to any gene: 10. The CDR3, as DNA: TGTGCCAGCAGCGAGGAGGGACTATCTGCGCAGTATTTT. Its translation: CASSEEGLSAQYF.

The chain is built from TRBV27 and TRBJ2-7, with 8 nucleotides matching TRBD2. The better agreement between TRBJ2-5 and the DNA end casts doubt on the J call. The CDR3 covers 17 residues. Germline values: CDR1 MNHEY, CDR2 SMNVEV (reference sequence). The CDR3: CASSPWGSGEPQETQYF. As DNA, the CDR3 is TGTGCCAGCAGTCCCTGGGGTAGCGGGGAACCACAAGAGACCCAGTACTTC.

This clone was recorded once. CDR3 sequence reads: CASRWGLLGDEQYF. The CDR3 DNA is TGTGCCAGTAGGTGGGGACTGTTGGGGGACGAGCAGTACTTC. V and J are TRBV19 and TRBJ2-7, with a tentative D call TRBD2 (6 bases). Germline assignment: CDR1 LNHDA and CDR2 SQIVND (reference sequence). The CDR3 consists of 14 residues. Trimming left V 6 bases short and J 5 bases short, with 17 bases between. The whole variable domain, filled in from reference TRBV19 and TRBJ2-7, reads DGGITQSPKYLFRKEGQNVTLSCEQNLNHDAMYWYRQDPGQGLRLIYYSQIVNDFQKGDIAEGYSVSREKKESFPLTVTSAQKNPTAFYLCASRWGLLGDEQYFGPGTRLTVT.

V is TRBV2 and J is TRBJ2-5, with 9 nucleotides matching TRBD2. Germline lookup yields CDR1 SNHLY and CDR2 FYNNEI. This CDR3 is built from 14 residues. Trimming at V came to 5 bases and at J to 5 bases, leaving 6 bases not matched to a gene. CDR3 DNA: TGTGCCAGCAGTTCCTCTAGCGGGGCGGAGACCCAGTACTTC. It translates to CASSSSSGAETQYF. The full variable domain, in which reference TRBV2 and TRBJ2-5 provide the parts outside the CDR3, is EPEVTQTPSHQVTQMGQEVILRCVPISNHLYFYWYRQILGQKVEFLVSFYNNEISEKSEIFDDQFSVERPDGSNFTLKIRSTKLEDSAMYFCASSSSSGAETQYFGPGTRLLVL.

The V and J genes are TRBV15 and TRBJ2-7; TRBD1 matches 7 bases. After removal of 1 base from V and 3 bases from J, the junction contained 3 bases not matched to a gene. Germline values: CDR1 LNHNV, CDR2 YYDKDF (reference sequence). The CDR3 extends over 14 amino acids. CDR3: CATSRVDRVYEQYF. The CDR3 bases are TGTGCCACCAGCAGAGTTGACAGGGTCTACGAGCAGTACTTC. Full variable domain (outside the CDR3, taken from reference TRBV15 and TRBJ2-7): DAMVIQNPRYQVTQFGKPVTLSCSQTLNHNVMYWYQQKSSQAPKLLFHYYDKDFNNEADTPDNFQSRRPNTSFCFLDIRSPGLGDTAMYLCATSRVDRVYEQYFGPGTRLTVT.

J is TRBJ2-7 and V is TRBV19; the D is unclear. The CDR3 is 13 residues long. In germline, CDR1 is LNHDA, CDR2 SQIVND (reference sequence). Trimming left V 1 base short and J 5 bases short, with 9 bases between. Here the CDR3 reads CASSIGPRDEQYF. In DNA, the CDR3 is TGTGCCAGTAGTATAGGCCCTCGGGACGAGCAGTACTTC.

Only one count was recorded for this clone. The rearrangement uses TRBV10-3 and TRBJ2-7, with 9 bases aligning to TRBD2. The CDR3 has 15 residues. CDR1 is ENHRY, CDR2 SYGVKD, per germline. V was pared by 2 bases and J by 3 bases, with 5 bases of the junction left unmatched. The CDR3: CAISESGGSFYEQYF. The DNA of the CDR3 is TGTGCCATCAGTGAGAGCGGGGGGAGTTTCTACGAGCAGTACTTC.

The gene calls are TRBV6-5 and TRBJ2-2, with TRBD2 as a possible D gene (5 bases). Trimming removed 7 bases from V and 5 bases from J, with 11 bases in between. The CDR3 extends over 13 amino acids. The germline gives CDR1 MNHEY, CDR2 SVGAGI. In nucleotides, the CDR3 is TGTGCCAGCAACCTGGCGGGTACCGGGGAGCTGTTTTTT. This encodes CASNLAGTGELFF.

The V gene is TRBV19, the J gene TRBJ2-1; 13 positions match TRBD2. Germline V CDR1 and CDR2: LNHDA, SQIVND (reference sequence). The ends lost 4 bases at V and 7 bases at J; junction bases unmatched: 7. The CDR3 runs to 16 residues. CDR3 amino acids: CASSTLTSGRRNEQFF. CDR3 sequence (DNA): TGTGCCAGTAGTACGCTGACTAGCGGGAGGCGGAATGAGCAGTTCTTC.

The genes are TRBV20-1 and TRBJ1-1; no reliable D call. CDR3 size: 11 residues. Germline V gene lookup returns CDR1 DFQATT and CDR2 SNEGSKA (reference sequence). The V end was cut by 2 bases, the J end by 4 bases, with 5 bases between. The CDR3 DNA follows: TGCAGTGCTAGATTCGGCACTGAAGCTTTCTTT. The encoded protein is CSARFGTEAFF.

The V call is TRBV7-9, the J call TRBJ2-7; tentative D call: TRBD1 (6 bases). Germline V lookup: CDR1 SEHNR, CDR2 FQNEAQ (reference sequence). V lost 1 base, J lost 5 bases, and 12 bases lay in between. There are 14 residues in the CDR3. The CDR3 nucleotides read TGTGCCAGCAGCTTAGGACAGGTATTCAACGAGCAGTACTTC. This codes for CASSLGQVFNEQYF.

As DNA, the CDR3 is TGTGCCAGCAGCCCCGGTGGGGGGAAGGCCTACGAGCAGTACTTC. It specifies CASSPGGGKAYEQYF. The gene calls are TRBV5-4 and TRBJ2-7, with D possibly TRBD2 on 6 matching bases. Trimming pared 4 bases from V and 2 bases from J, leaving 16 bases between. The CDR3 loop spans 15 amino acids. Per the germline V gene, CDR1 is SGHNT and CDR2 is YYREEE (reference sequence).

The chain recombines TRBV25-1 with TRBJ2-5, with D uncertain. The ends were cut back, 3 bases at V and 0 bases at J, with 11 bases in the middle. Germline assignment: CDR1 MGHDK and CDR2 SYGVNS. The CDR3 length is 15 residues. The CDR3 here is CASSDSGWYQETQYF. CDR3 DNA: TGTGCCAGCAGTGACTCGGGTTGGTACCAAGAGACCCAGTACTTC.

The chain joins TRBV12-5 to TRBJ1-3; no reliable D call. CDR1 and CDR2 (germline): LGHNT, FRNRAP. Trimming took 1 base from V and 7 from J, leaving 8 bases between them. The CDR3 has 13 amino acids. This CDR3 reads CASGLAPLNTIYF. CDR3 bases: TGTGCTAGTGGTTTGGCCCCGTTGAACACCATATATTTT.